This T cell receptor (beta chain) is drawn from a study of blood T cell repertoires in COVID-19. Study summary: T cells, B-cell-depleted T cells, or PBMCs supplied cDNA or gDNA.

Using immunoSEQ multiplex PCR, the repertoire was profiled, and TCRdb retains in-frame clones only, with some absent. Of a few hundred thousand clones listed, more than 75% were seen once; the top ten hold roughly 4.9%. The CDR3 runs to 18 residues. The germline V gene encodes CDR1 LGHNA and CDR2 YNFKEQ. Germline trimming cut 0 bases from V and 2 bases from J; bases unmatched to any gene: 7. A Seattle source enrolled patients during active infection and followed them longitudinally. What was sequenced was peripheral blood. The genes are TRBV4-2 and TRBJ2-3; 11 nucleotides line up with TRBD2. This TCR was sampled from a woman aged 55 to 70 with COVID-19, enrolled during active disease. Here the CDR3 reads CASSQELRLAGYTDTQYF. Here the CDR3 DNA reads TGTGCCAGCAGCCAAGAATTACGACTAGCGGGATACACAGATACGCAGTATTTT.